A single sample is the source of the 29 T cell receptor beta chains below, sequenced in a study of CD8 T cells in Susac syndrome. Random hexamers primed reverse transcription of 0.5 to 1 ug RNA. TCRdb ran MiXCR on the immunoSEQ multiplex PCR reads and lists one entry per CDR3 protein. Here the sample spans tens of thousands of distinct CDR3 sequences, roughly 94% being singletons. The sample comprised CD8+ T cells from PBMCs. The receptor source for this set is a human donor with Susac syndrome.

The chain has TRBV7-9 and TRBJ2-5, with D perhaps matching TRBD2 (6 bases). The germline V gene has CDR1 SEHNR and CDR2 FQNEAQ (reference sequence). V dropped 5 bases and J dropped 5 bases, with 18 bases sitting between them. The CDR3 length is 15 residues. In DNA, the CDR3 is TGTGCCAGCAGCGGAAGGAGCTTTGGAGGGGAGACCCAGTACTTC. It yields the protein CASSGRSFGGETQYF.

This clonotype occurred once. The chain joins TRBV29-1 to TRBJ1-3; D gene ambiguous. In germline, CDR1 is SQVTM, CDR2 ANQGSEA. This CDR3 is built from 12 residues. CDR3 sequence: CRWRYSGNTIYF. CDR3 bases: TGCAGGTGGAGGTACTCTGGAAACACCATATATTTT.

V is TRBV2 and J is TRBJ1-1; D might be TRBD1 (5 bases). V lost 8 bases and J lost 1, with 11 bases in between. The CDR3 is 13 residues long. CDR1 is SNHLY and CDR2 is FYNNEI in the germline V gene. Here the CDR3 DNA reads TGTGCCAGCCACAGGAGGGGGAACACTGAAGCTTTCTTT. Translation gives CASHRRGNTEAFF.

The chain combines TRBV6-2 or TRBV6-3 with TRBJ2-1; 7 bases map to TRBD2. CDR3 length: 16 amino acids. Germline values: CDR1 MNHEY, CDR2 SVGEGT. J lost 1 base, V lost 0 bases, and 3 bases had no gene match. As DNA, the CDR3 is TGTGCCAGCAGTTACTCCCTAGCGGCTTCCTACAATGAGCAGTTCTTC. It codes for CASSYSLAASYNEQFF.

The chain carries TRBV6-5 and TRBJ2-3; 12 nucleotides align to TRBD2. This CDR3 contains 15 residues. CDR1 and CDR2 (germline): MNHEY, SVGAGI. With 2 bases clipped from V and 6 bases from J, the junction kept 3 bases outside the gene matches. CDR3 in amino acids: CASSYLAGGQDTQYF. CDR3 DNA sequence: TGTGCCAGCAGTTACCTAGCGGGGGGGCAGGATACGCAGTATTTT.

J is TRBJ2-7 and V is TRBV2; D gene unclear. This CDR3 has 13 residues. Germline values: CDR1 SNHLY, CDR2 FYNNEI. V lost 0 bases to trimming and J lost 3 bases, with 6 bases between them. CDR3 amino acids: CASSEAGYYEQYF. Here the CDR3 DNA reads TGTGCCAGCAGTGAAGCAGGGTACTACGAGCAGTACTTC.

The V call is TRBV7-8, the J call TRBJ2-1; 9 nucleotides line up with TRBD2. Trimming cost V 4 bases and J 6 bases; bases outside gene matches: 7. This CDR3 has 15 residues. Germline values: CDR1 SGHVS, CDR2 FQNEAQ. This chain's CDR3 is CASSWGRGGRNEQFF. CDR3 in DNA: TGTGCCAGCAGCTGGGGGCGGGGGGGCCGCAATGAGCAGTTCTTC.

DNA for the CDR3: TGCAGTGCTAGGGGGGGGAGGACAGGGAACTACGAGCAGTACTTC. This codes for CSARGGRTGNYEQYF. This rearrangement joins TRBV20-1 to TRBJ2-7, with D possibly TRBD1 on 8 matching bases. The germline V gene has CDR1 DFQATT and CDR2 SNEGSKA (reference sequence). The V end was cut by 3 bases, the J end by 3 bases, with 18 bases between. CDR3 length equals 15 residues.

The rearrangement uses TRBV6-1 and TRBJ2-1, with 8 positions matching TRBD2. CDR1 and CDR2 from the germline V gene are MNHNS and SASEGT. Germline trimming cut 5 bases from V and 6 bases from J; bases unmatched to any gene: 12. The CDR3 covers 16 residues. CDR3 region: CASSPHPGGAGNEQFF. CDR3 DNA sequence: TGTGCCAGCAGTCCCCACCCGGGAGGGGCGGGCAATGAGCAGTTCTTC.

The chain recombines TRBV10-3 with TRBJ2-3, with TRBD2 identical over 10 bases. The CDR3 is 13 residues long. Trimming took 10 bases from V and 1 from J; bases not matched to a gene: 2. CDR1 and CDR2 from the germline V gene are ENHRY and SYGVKD. The CDR3 sequence is CATTSGGTDTQYF. The CDR3 bases are TGTGCCACCACTAGCGGGGGCACAGATACGCAGTATTTT.

The V call is TRBV12-3 or TRBV12-4, the J call TRBJ2-6, with D unclear. Trimming shortened V by 2 bases and J by 0 bases, and 17 bases separated the two germline ends. The CDR3 is 19 amino acids. For the CDR3, the DNA is TGTGCCAGCAGTTTATCTGGGATCGAAGGGAACTCTGGGGCCAACGTCCTGACTTTC. Translated: CASSLSGIEGNSGANVLTF.

The chain joins TRBV20-1 to TRBJ2-7; D gene ambiguous. Germline V gene data show CDR1 as DFQATT and CDR2 as SNEGSKA (reference sequence). V gave up 1 base and J gave up 2 bases, with 12 bases separating them. This CDR3 spans 14 amino acids. The CDR3 DNA follows: TGCAGTGCTAGAGCTCTAGACAAGACCTACGAGCAGTACTTC. Translation: CSARALDKTYEQYF.

The chain has TRBV14 and TRBJ2-7; no clear D gene. V lost 1 base and J 6 bases, leaving 19 bases between the germline ends. CDR1 and CDR2 (germline): SGHDN, FVKESK. This CDR3 region has 16 residues. The CDR3 region has the DNA TGTGCCAGCAGCCAAGTCTCGGACCGTCGTAGAGGCGAGCAGTACTTC. It yields the protein CASSQVSDRRRGEQYF.

The chain joins TRBV2 to TRBJ2-7; 8 bases map to TRBD1. The CDR3 consists of 14 residues. In germline, CDR1 is SNHLY, CDR2 FYNNEI. Trimming took 2 bases from V and 2 from J; bases not matched to a gene: 2. The DNA for the CDR3 is TGTGCCAGCAGTGAACCGGGACAGGCCTACGAGCAGTACTTC. Translating it yields CASSEPGQAYEQYF.

The chain couples TRBV9 to TRBJ2-3; a weak D match, TRBD2 (6 bases). The length of the CDR3 is 14 residues. The V end lost 3 bases, the J end lost 5 bases, and 13 bases lay between the germline ends. In germline, CDR1 is SGDLS, CDR2 YYNGEE. CDR3 protein: CASSGDWTRDTQYF. As DNA, the CDR3 is TGTGCCAGCAGCGGGGACTGGACAAGAGATACGCAGTATTTT.

The rearrangement uses TRBV9 and TRBJ2-3; no clear D gene. CDR1 SGDLS and CDR2 YYNGEE come from the germline V gene. Trimming shortened V by 1 base and J by 3 bases, and 15 bases separated the two germline ends. The CDR3 extends over 16 amino acids. As DNA, the CDR3 is TGTGCCAGCAGCGTATTAGTACGGGTTGGGACAGATACGCAGTATTTT. Residues: CASSVLVRVGTDTQYF.

CDR3 sequence (DNA): TGCAGTGCTAGATGGCGGTTGAACACTGAAGCTTTCTTT. Encoded protein: CSARWRLNTEAFF. V gene TRBV20-1 combines with J gene TRBJ1-1; D is unclear. The CDR3 runs 13 residues. The germline V gene encodes CDR1 DFQATT and CDR2 SNEGSKA (reference sequence). V was clipped by 2 bases and J by 0 bases, with 7 bases between them.

This sequence joins TRBV9 and TRBJ2-3; tentative D call: TRBD2 (6 bases). Trimming stripped 4 bases from V and 0 bases from J, with 15 bases between. The germline V gene encodes CDR1 SGDLS and CDR2 YYNGEE. The length of the CDR3 is 16 residues. The CDR3 loop is CASSPGVADSTDTQYF. CDR3 nucleotide sequence: TGTGCCAGCAGCCCCGGGGTAGCGGATAGCACAGATACGCAGTATTTT.

The rearrangement uses TRBV1 and TRBJ2-3. TRBV1 is given as a pseudogene. The CDR3 totals 13 residues. DNA for the CDR3: TGCACCAGCAGCCATGCTTGGACAGATACGCAGTATTTT. It yields the protein CTSSHAWTDTQYF.

The CDR3 coding sequence is TGTGCCGGTTTAGAGACCACAGATACGCAGTATTTT. Protein product: CAGLETTDTQYF. V and J are TRBV2 and TRBJ2-3; D unresolved. Trimming took 11 bases from V and 2 from J, leaving 11 bases between them. CDR1 is SNHLY and CDR2 is FYNNEI in the germline V gene. The length of the CDR3 is 12 residues.

V usage is TRBV25-1 and J usage is TRBJ2-7; D perhaps matches TRBD1 (5 bases). CDR1 is MGHDK, CDR2 SYGVNS, per germline. This CDR3 region has 14 residues. Trimming shortened V by 8 bases and J by 0 bases, and 14 bases separated the two germline ends. The CDR3 nucleotides read TGTGCCAGCGTTGACAGCACTGTCTCCTACGAGCAGTACTTC. Translation: CASVDSTVSYEQYF.

The chain recombines TRBV3-1 with TRBJ2-1, with TRBD1 as a possible D gene (6 bases). Germline V CDR1 and CDR2: LGHDT, YNNKEL (reference sequence). The CDR3 covers 18 residues. The germline V and J ends were trimmed by 4 bases and 2 bases, with 21 bases remaining between them. Here the CDR3 DNA reads TGTGCCAGCAGCCGAAGCCCCAGGGGAGAACAACCCTACAATGAGCAGTTCTTC. It codes for CASSRSPRGEQPYNEQFF.

This chain links TRBV9 with TRBJ2-5, with no clear D. The CDR3 length is 15 residues. With 0 bases removed from V and 4 bases from J, the gap between germline ends came to 13 bases. The germline gives CDR1 SGDLS, CDR2 YYNGEE. The CDR3 here is CASSVESADRETQYF. CDR3 DNA: TGTGCCAGCAGCGTAGAGTCAGCCGACCGAGAGACCCAGTACTTC.

This clonotype is a singleton in its sample. The rearrangement joins TRBV5-1 to TRBJ2-1; D may be TRBD1 (6 bases). The CDR3 has 15 residues. V was cut by 5 bases and J by 5 bases, with 17 bases left in between. CDR1 and CDR2 (germline): SGHRS, YFSETQ. CDR3 in amino acids: CASRKTGHIDNEQFF. In DNA form, the CDR3 reads TGCGCCAGCAGAAAAACGGGACACATAGACAATGAGCAGTTCTTC.

The chain recombines TRBV6-5 with TRBJ2-7, with a possible D match to TRBD2 (6 bases). Trimming removed 6 bases at V and 7 bases at J, with 19 bases between. The CDR3 covers 14 residues. The germline V gene has CDR1 MNHEY and CDR2 SVGAGI. CDR3 DNA sequence: TGTGCCAGCAGCAACCTGCAGGAGGGGAAGGAGCAGTACTTC. Translating gives CASSNLQEGKEQYF.

This rearrangement joins TRBV7-2 to TRBJ2-5; D is perhaps TRBD2 (5 bases). Trimming removed 7 bases from V and 4 bases from J, with 10 bases in between. The CDR3 loop spans 12 amino acids. From germline, CDR1 is SGHTA and CDR2 FQGNSA. CDR3 residues: CASTGLGETQYF. The CDR3 bases are TGTGCCAGCACGGGGTTAGGAGAGACCCAGTACTTC.

For the CDR3, the DNA is TGCGCCAGCAGCCAAGTAGGGCGGGGGGGCGATACCCAGTACTTC. It encodes CASSQVGRGGDTQYF. The chain carries TRBV4-3 and TRBJ2-5; 9 nucleotides align to TRBD2. CDR1 is LGHNA and CDR2 is YSLEER in the germline V gene. This CDR3 contains 15 residues. V dropped 1 base and J dropped 8; count of bases not matched to a gene: 8.

The V call is TRBV12-5, the J call TRBJ2-2; D is perhaps TRBD1 (5 bases). The ends were cut back, 4 bases at V and 3 bases at J, with 18 bases in the middle. The germline V gene has CDR1 LGHNT and CDR2 FRNRAP. The CDR3 loop spans 17 amino acids. CDR3 sequence: CASGSSGSFPHTGELFF. The CDR3 region has the DNA TGTGCTAGTGGTTCCTCAGGGTCTTTTCCCCACACCGGGGAGCTGTTTTTT.

This chain joins TRBV6-4 and TRBJ1-2; no firm D call. Trimming cost V 0 bases and J 6 bases, with 8 bases left between them. Germline V lookup: CDR1 MRHNA, CDR2 SNTAGT. The CDR3 is made up of 13 amino acids. CDR3 DNA sequence: TGTGCCAGCAGTGACTCCCGGGGAGATGGCTACACCTTC. Encoded protein: CASSDSRGDGYTF.